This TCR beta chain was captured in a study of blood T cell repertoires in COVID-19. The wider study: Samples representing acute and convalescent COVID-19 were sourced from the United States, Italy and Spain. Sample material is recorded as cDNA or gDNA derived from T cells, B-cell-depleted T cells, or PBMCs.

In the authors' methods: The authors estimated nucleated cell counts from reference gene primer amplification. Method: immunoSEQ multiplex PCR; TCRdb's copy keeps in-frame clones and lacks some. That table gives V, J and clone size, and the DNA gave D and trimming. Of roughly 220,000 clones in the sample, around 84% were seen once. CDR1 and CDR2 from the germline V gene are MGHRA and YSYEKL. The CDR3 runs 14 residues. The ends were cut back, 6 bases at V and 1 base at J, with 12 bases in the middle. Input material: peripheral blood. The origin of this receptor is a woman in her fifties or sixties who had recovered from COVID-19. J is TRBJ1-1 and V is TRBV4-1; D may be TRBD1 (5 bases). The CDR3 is CASRPITGNTEAFF. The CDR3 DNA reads TGCGCCAGCAGACCGATTACAGGGAACACTGAAGCTTTCTTT.